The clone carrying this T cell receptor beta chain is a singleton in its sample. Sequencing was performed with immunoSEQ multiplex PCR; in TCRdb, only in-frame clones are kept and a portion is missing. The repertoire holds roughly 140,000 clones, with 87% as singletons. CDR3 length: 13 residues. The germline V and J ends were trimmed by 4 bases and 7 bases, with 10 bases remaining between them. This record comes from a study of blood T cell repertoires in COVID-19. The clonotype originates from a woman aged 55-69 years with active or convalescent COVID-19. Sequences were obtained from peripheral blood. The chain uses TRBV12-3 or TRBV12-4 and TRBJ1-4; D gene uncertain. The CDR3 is CASSSSQVEKLFF. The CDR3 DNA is TGTGCCAGCAGTTCTAGCCAGGTTGAAAAACTGTTTTTT.